Listed here is a single T cell receptor beta chain. The antigen is undetermined. The method was immunoSEQ multiplex PCR; TCRdb's version includes in-frame clones alone and lacks a portion of them. The table shows some 2 million clones, with approximately 95% occurring only once. Terminally differentiated effector memory CD45RA+ cells were left out of the naive CD8 fraction, which was CD45RO-negative and positively selected for CCR7. The data belong to a study of shared clonotypes between healthy human individuals. Across the whole study: Per-donor plates numbered three CD4 naive, three CD4 memory, two CD8 naive and one CD8 memory. Study observations and caveats: Collection of samples was limited to blood; tissue repertoires likely differ. Naive CD4 clonotypes were shared across several donors at roughly 5%. In general, naive subsets displayed greater estimated richness than memory subsets did.

The source of this sequence is a man between 18 and 35 years old in good health. The sample taken for sequencing was naive CD8+ T cells sorted from blood.

CDR3 in DNA: TGCGCCAGCAGCCAAGGACTAGCGGCCGTCGCACCCGGGGAGCTGTTTTTT. As protein: CASSQGLAAVAPGELFF. The rearrangement links TRBV4-1 to TRBJ2-2; 9 bases map to TRBD2. Trimming removed 1 base from V and 6 bases from J; junction bases left unmatched: 9. The CDR3 loop spans 17 amino acids. Germline V CDR1 and CDR2: MGHRA, YSYEKL.